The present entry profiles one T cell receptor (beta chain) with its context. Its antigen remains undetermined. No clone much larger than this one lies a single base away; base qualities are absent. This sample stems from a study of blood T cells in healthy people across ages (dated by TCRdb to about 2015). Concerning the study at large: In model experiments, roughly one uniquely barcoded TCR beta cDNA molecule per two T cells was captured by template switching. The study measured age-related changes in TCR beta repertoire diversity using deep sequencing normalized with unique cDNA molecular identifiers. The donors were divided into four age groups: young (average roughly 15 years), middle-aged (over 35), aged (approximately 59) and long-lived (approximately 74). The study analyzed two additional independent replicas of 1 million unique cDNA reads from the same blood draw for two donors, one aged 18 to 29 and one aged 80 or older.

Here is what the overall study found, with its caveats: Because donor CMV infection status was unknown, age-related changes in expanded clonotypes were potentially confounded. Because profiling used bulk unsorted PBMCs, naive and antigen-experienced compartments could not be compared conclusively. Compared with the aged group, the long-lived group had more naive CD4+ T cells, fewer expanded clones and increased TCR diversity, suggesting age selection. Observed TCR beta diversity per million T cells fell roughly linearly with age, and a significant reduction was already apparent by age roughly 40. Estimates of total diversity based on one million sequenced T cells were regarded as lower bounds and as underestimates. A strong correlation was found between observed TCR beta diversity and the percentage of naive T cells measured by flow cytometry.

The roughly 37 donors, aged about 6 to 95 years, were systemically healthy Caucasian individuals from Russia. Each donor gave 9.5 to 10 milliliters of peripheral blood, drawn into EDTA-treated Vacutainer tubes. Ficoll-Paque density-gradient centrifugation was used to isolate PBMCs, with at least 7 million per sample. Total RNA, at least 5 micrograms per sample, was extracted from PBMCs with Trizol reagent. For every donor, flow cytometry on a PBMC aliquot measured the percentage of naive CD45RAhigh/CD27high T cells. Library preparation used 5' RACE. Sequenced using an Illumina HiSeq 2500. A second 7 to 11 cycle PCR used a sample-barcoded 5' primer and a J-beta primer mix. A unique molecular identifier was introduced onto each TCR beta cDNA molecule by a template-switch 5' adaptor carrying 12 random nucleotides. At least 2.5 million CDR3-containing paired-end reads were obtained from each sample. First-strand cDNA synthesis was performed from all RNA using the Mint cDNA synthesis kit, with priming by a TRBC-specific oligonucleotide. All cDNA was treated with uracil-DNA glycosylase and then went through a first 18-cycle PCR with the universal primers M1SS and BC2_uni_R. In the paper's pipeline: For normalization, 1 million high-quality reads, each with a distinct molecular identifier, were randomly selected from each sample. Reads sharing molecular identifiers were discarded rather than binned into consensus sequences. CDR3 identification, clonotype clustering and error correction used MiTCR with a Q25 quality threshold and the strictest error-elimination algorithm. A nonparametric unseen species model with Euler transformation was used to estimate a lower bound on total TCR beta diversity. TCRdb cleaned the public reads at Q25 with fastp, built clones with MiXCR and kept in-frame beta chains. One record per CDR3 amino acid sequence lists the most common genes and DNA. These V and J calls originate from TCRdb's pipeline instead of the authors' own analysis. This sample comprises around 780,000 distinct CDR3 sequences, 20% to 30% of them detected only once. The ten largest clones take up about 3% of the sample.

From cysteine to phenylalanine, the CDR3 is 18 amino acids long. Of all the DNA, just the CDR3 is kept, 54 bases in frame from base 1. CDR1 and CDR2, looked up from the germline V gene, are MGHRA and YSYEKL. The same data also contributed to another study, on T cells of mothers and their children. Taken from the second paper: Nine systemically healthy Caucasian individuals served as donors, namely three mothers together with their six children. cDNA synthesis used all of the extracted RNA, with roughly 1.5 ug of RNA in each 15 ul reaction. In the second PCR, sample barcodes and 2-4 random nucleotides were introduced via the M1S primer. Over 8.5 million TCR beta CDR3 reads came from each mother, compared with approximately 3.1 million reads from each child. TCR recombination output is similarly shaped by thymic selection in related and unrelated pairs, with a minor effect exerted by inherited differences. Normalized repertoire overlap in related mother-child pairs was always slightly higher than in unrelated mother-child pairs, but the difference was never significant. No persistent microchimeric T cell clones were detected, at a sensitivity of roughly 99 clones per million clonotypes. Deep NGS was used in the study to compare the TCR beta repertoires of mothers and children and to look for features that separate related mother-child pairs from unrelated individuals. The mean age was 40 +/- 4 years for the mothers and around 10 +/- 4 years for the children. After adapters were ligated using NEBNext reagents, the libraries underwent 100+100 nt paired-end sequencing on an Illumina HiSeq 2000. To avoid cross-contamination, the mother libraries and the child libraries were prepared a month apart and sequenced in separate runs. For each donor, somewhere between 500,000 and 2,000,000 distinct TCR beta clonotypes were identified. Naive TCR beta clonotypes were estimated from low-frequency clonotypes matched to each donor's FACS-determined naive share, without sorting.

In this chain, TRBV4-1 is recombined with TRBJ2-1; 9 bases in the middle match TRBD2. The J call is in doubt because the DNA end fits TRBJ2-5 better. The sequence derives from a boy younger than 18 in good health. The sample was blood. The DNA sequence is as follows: TGCGCCAGCAGCCAAGATCGTTTCGGACTAGCGTCTCAAAAGACCCAGTACTTC. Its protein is CASSQDRFGLASQKTQYF.